The TCR beta chain described here comes from a study of blood T cell repertoires in COVID-19 (dated by TCRdb to about 2020). At the level of the whole study: Samples covering the acute and convalescent phases of COVID-19 were provided by collaborators in the United States, Italy and Spain. The prospective study material was composed of cDNA or gDNA derived from T cells, B-cell-depleted T cells, or PBMCs. Deeply sampled blood TCRbeta repertoires from subjects exposed to, actively infected with, or recovered from COVID-19 were included in the dataset. The repertoires were released in a freely available public database meant as a resource for research on the immune response to SARS-CoV-2. The samples were drawn from the first 160 participants of the ongoing ImmuneRACE study and from 1,254 subjects provided by 6 global collaborators. A de-identified subject ID, COVID-19 status, age in years and sex were almost always included in the sample metadata. Where available, HLA class I and class II types were taken from metadata supplied by the sample provider and were not determined by assay-based typing. The full study reports these points: The amount of clinical and demographic metadata varied by source and participant and was provided uncurated.

The collaborating institutions used their own protocols to collect whole blood in K2EDTA tubes. For TCRbeta analysis, collaborators shipped samples in one of three forms: frozen whole blood, isolated PBMCs, or DNA extracted from either of those sample types. On this clone: Its antigen remains undetermined. The input lacks base qualities; no much larger clone sits a single base away.

TCRbeta CDR3 regions were amplified from genomic DNA by means of the immunoSEQ Assay, a bias-controlled multiplex PCR. In the authors' own workflow: Nucleated cell counts per sample were estimated from amplification of reference gene primers within the assay. To quantify the absolute abundance of each unique TCRbeta CDR3 rearrangement, sequence reads were collapsed and filtered. For each sample, productive Simpson clonality was calculated as the square root of Simpson's diversity index over productive rearrangements. TCRdb provides this immuneACCESS table in a form limited to in-frame rearrangements. Some clones are lacking; in checked studies, under half of them reflect an unresolved V gene, and why the rest are absent is not known. V and J calls and clone size are as listed in that table; D and trimming were resolved from the DNA. This sample holds 85,000 to 120,000 clones; around 86% were observed only once. Under 3% of the sample comes from the top ten.

What was sequenced was peripheral blood. The TCR originated in a man aged 45 to 65 with active or convalescent COVID-19.

The nucleotide sequence is given as TGTGCCAGCAGTGCGTTGGACAGTAATTCACCCCTCCACTTT. This is translated as CASSALDSNSPLHF. The sequence is built from TRBV2 and TRBJ1-6; the D segment could be TRBD1, given 6 matching bases. The CDR3 runs 14 residues from the cysteine to the phenylalanine. Only the CDR3 region is kept as DNA, spanning 42 bases read in frame from base 1. From a lookup of the germline V gene, CDR1 and CDR2 are SNHLY and FYNNEI. Relative to germline, V is 4 bases shorter and J is 6 bases shorter, with 10 bases between their ends. This CDR3, with the reference TRBV2 and TRBJ1-6 proteins standing in past its ends, gives the full variable domain EPEVTQTPSHQVTQMGQEVILRCVPISNHLYFYWYRQILGQKVEFLVSFYNNEISEKSEIFDDQFSVERPDGSNFTLKIRSTKLEDSAMYFCASSALDSNSPLHFGNGTRLTVT.